The 30 T cell receptor beta chains in this list originate from one sample, sequenced in a study of T cell repertoires in cytomegalovirus infection. TCRdb called the reads again in MiXCR, with one record for every CDR3 protein. The sample lists 100,000 to 150,000 distinct CDR3 sequences, about 24% seen once, with roughly 33% in the top ten. Their target antigens are unknown. The material sequenced was PBMCs, sequenced either directly or after in vitro stimulation (not recorded which). The source is a human donor in good health (CMV status not recorded). Some clones in this sample may be carry-over from other donors' samples.

This sequence joins TRBV7-9 and TRBJ2-1; 8 nucleotides match TRBD2. Germline V lookup: CDR1 SEHNR, CDR2 FQNEAQ (reference sequence). The CDR3 totals 18 residues. V gave up 5 bases and J gave up 7 bases; unmatched junction bases: 19. The DNA for the CDR3 is TGTGCCAGCAGCCCTCCCCTGGGGAAAGCGGGAGCGGAAAATGAGCAGTTCTTC. Translation gives CASSPPLGKAGAENEQFF.

The sample holds a few counts of this clonotype. The chain employs TRBV30 and TRBJ1-2; D is perhaps TRBD1 (5 bases). Trimming shortened V by 1 base and J by 0 bases, and 12 bases separated the two germline ends. Germline CDR1 and CDR2: GTSNPN and SVGIG (reference sequence). The CDR3 loop spans 15 amino acids. CDR3 sequence reads: CAWSGAGYTNYGYTF. The CDR3 DNA reads TGTGCCTGGAGTGGCGCAGGGTATACTAACTATGGCTACACCTTC.

This clonotype was seen many times. This rearrangement joins TRBV7-6 to TRBJ2-3, with 8 bases aligning to TRBD2. The CDR3 runs to 15 residues. The V gene's germline CDR1 is SGHVS and CDR2 FNYEAQ. Trimming cost V 4 bases and J 2 bases; bases outside gene matches: 5. CDR3 protein: CASSYLAGATDTQYF. The CDR3 nucleotides read TGTGCCAGCAGCTATCTAGCGGGCGCCACAGATACGCAGTATTTT.

In this sample, this clonotype turned up many times. CDR3 in amino acids: CASSKTGPVMGEKLFF. CDR3 DNA: TGTGCCAGCAGCAAAACGGGACCTGTAATGGGTGAAAAACTGTTTTTT. The J gene is TRBJ1-4, the V gene TRBV7-2; D might be TRBD1 (5 bases). This CDR3 is built from 16 residues. Germline values: CDR1 SGHTA, CDR2 FQGNSA. Between the trimmed V and J ends, which lost 5 bases and 7 bases, there was a span of 20 bases.

This clonotype showed up just a few times. The rearrangement joins TRBV7-6 to TRBJ1-1; D is perhaps TRBD1 (5 bases). From germline, CDR1 is SGHVS and CDR2 FNYEAQ. With 5 bases removed from V and 0 bases from J, the gap between germline ends came to 10 bases. CDR3 length: 14 amino acids. CDR3 loop: CASSPGHLNTEAFF. The DNA of the CDR3 is TGTGCCAGCAGCCCCGGACACCTGAACACTGAAGCTTTCTTT.

The chain couples TRBV27 to TRBJ2-1, with D possibly called TRBD1 or TRBD2 (5 bases each). V was pared by 2 bases and J by 6 bases, with 11 bases between. There are 14 residues in the CDR3. Germline loops: CDR1 MNHEY, CDR2 SMNVEV (reference sequence). CDR3 sequence reads: CASSLSSRGNEQFF. CDR3 nucleotides: TGTGCCAGCAGTTTAAGCTCGAGGGGCAATGAGCAGTTCTTC.

V and J are TRBV5-1 and TRBJ2-7; 11 bases align to TRBD1. The CDR3 spans 17 residues. Losses at the gene ends were 3 bases for V and 1 base for J; bases not matched to a gene: 9. Germline V gene data show CDR1 as SGHRS and CDR2 as YFSETQ. This chain's CDR3 is CASSSYPDRGRSYEQYF. The CDR3 nucleotides are TGCGCCAGCAGCTCTTATCCGGACAGGGGGCGATCCTACGAGCAGTACTTC.

This clonotype occurred a few times. The rearrangement joins TRBV7-9 to TRBJ1-2; unclear D gene. With 7 bases removed from V and 8 bases from J, the gap between germline ends came to 14 bases. The CDR3 is made up of 12 amino acids. Per germline, CDR1 SEHNR and CDR2 FQNEAQ (reference sequence). CDR3 nucleotides: TGTGCCAGCATTAAGGCGTGGGAAGGCTACACCTTC. Translated, it gives CASIKAWEGYTF.

The chain recombines TRBV28 with TRBJ2-7; 11 bases are shared with TRBD1. This CDR3 contains 14 residues. Germline V lookup: CDR1 MDHEN, CDR2 SYDVKM. Losses at the gene ends were 4 bases for V and 4 bases for J; bases not matched to a gene: 3. In DNA form, the CDR3 reads TGTGCCAGCAGTTCCGGGACAGGGGGGTACGAGCAGTACTTC. Translation: CASSSGTGGYEQYF. Filled out from reference TRBV28 and TRBJ2-7, the complete variable domain reads DVKVTQSSRYLVKRTGEKVFLECVQDMDHENMFWYRQDPGLGLRLIYFSYDVKMKEKGDIPEGYSVSREKKERFSLILESASTNQTSMYLCASSSGTGGYEQYFGPGTRLTVT.

This clonotype turned up a few times. DNA for the CDR3: TGTGCCACCAGCAGAGATTCCGATTGGGGGGCGAACAGAGATCAGCCCCAGCATTTT. This translates into CATSRDSDWGANRDQPQHF. This chain links TRBV15 with TRBJ1-5, with a possible D match to TRBD1 (6 bases). CDR3 size: 19 residues. The germline gives CDR1 LNHNV, CDR2 YYDKDF (reference sequence). V gave up 0 bases and J gave up 5 bases, with 23 bases separating them.

The chain has TRBV9 and TRBJ2-3; D perhaps matches TRBD2 (5 bases). CDR1 SGDLS and CDR2 YYNGEE come from the germline V gene. Trimming stripped 3 bases from V and 1 base from J, with 6 bases between. The CDR3 is 13 amino acids. The CDR3 sequence: CASSGRGTDTQYF. CDR3 nucleotide sequence: TGTGCCAGCAGCGGGCGGGGCACAGATACGCAGTATTTT. Based on the CDR3 plus reference TRBV9 and TRBJ2-3, the full variable domain is DSGVTQTPKHLITATGQRVTLRCSPRSGDLSVYWYQQSLDQGLQFLIQYYNGEERAKGNILERFSAQQFPDLHSELNLSSLELGDSALYFCASSGRGTDTQYFGPGTRLTVL.

The chain recombines TRBV11-2 with TRBJ1-1; TRBD1 matches at 7 bases. The CDR3 is made up of 13 amino acids. Germline trimming cut 0 bases from V and 6 bases from J; bases unmatched to any gene: 1. Germline V gene data show CDR1 as SGHAT and CDR2 as FQNNGV. The DNA for the CDR3 is TGTGCCAGCAGCTTAGAAGGACAGGCTGAAGCTTTCTTT. This sequence encodes CASSLEGQAEAFF.

The rearrangement uses TRBV19 and TRBJ2-5, with D tentatively TRBD2 (5 bases). Trimming stripped 2 bases from V and 2 bases from J, with 18 bases between. Per germline, CDR1 LNHDA and CDR2 SQIVND (reference sequence). The length of the CDR3 is 17 residues. The CDR3 nucleotides are TGTGCCAGTAGTATAAAAAGGACTTTTCCCCCACAAGAGACCCAGTACTTC. It yields the protein CASSIKRTFPPQETQYF.

V usage is TRBV27 and J usage is TRBJ2-7, with D hard to call. Looked up from germline, CDR1 is MNHEY and CDR2 is SMNVEV (reference sequence). Deletions cut 8 bases from V and 2 bases from J, with 13 bases between. This CDR3 spans 13 amino acids. The chain's CDR3 is CASRHPVAYEQYF. For the CDR3, the DNA is TGTGCCAGCCGTCATCCCGTAGCCTACGAGCAGTACTTC.

This clonotype was seen repeatedly, ten times or more. This chain joins TRBV11-2 and TRBJ2-7, with D possibly called TRBD1 or TRBD2 (6 bases each). CDR3 size: 16 residues. The ends were cut back, 1 base at V and 7 bases at J, with 20 bases in the middle. CDR1 is SGHAT and CDR2 is FQNNGV in the germline V gene. CDR3 region: CASSLGTGGPTREQYF. The CDR3 DNA reads as TGTGCCAGCAGCTTAGGTACCGGGGGCCCTACTAGAGAGCAGTACTTC.

In its sample, this clonotype was seen many times. The rearrangement links TRBV7-2 to TRBJ1-3; D is unclear. CDR3 length: 16 amino acids. CDR1 and CDR2 from the germline V gene are SGHTA and FQGNSA. The V and J ends lost 0 bases and 0 bases respectively, with 9 bases between them. CDR3 DNA: TGTGCCAGCAGCTTAGCGCCGGGCCTCTCTGGAAACACCATATATTTT. Residues: CASSLAPGLSGNTIYF.

This clonotype was seen at least ten times. The rearrangement uses TRBV7-2 and TRBJ2-3, with 7 bases lining up with TRBD2. After removal of 6 bases from V and 2 bases from J, the junction contained 8 bases not matched to a gene. CDR1 SGHTA and CDR2 FQGNSA come from the germline V gene. CDR3 size: 15 residues. CDR3 DNA sequence: TGTGCCAGCAGTCCCGGGACTACAATCACAGATACGCAGTATTTT. Residues: CASSPGTTITDTQYF.

This clonotype was seen a handful of times. V usage is TRBV19 and J usage is TRBJ2-1; 7 nucleotides align to TRBD2. The V segment lost 3 bases and the J segment 0 bases; nucleotides outside the gene matches: 8. Germline assignment: CDR1 LNHDA and CDR2 SQIVND (reference sequence). CDR3 length: 17 amino acids. The CDR3 reads CASSIYSSGSSYNEQFF. CDR3 nucleotides: TGTGCCAGTAGTATCTACTCTAGCGGCAGCTCCTACAATGAGCAGTTCTTC.

This clonotype has ten or more counts. This rearrangement joins TRBV11-2 to TRBJ2-5; D tentatively fits TRBD1 or TRBD2 (6 bases each). CDR3 length equals 14 residues. CDR1 is SGHAT, CDR2 FQNNGV, per germline. V was shortened by 4 bases and J by 4 bases, with 13 bases between the two germline ends. The DNA for the CDR3 is TGTGCCAGCAGCTCTGGGGGGCGCCGAGAGACCCAGTACTTC. This translates into CASSSGGRRETQYF.

This clonotype came up a few times. The CDR3: CASSYSGVGTGELFF. CDR3 in DNA: TGTGCCAGCAGTTACTCCGGGGTTGGCACCGGGGAGCTGTTTTTT. V usage is TRBV6-5 and J usage is TRBJ2-2; perhaps TRBD2 as D (5 bases). Germline values: CDR1 MNHEY, CDR2 SVGAGI. V lost 0 bases, J lost 4 bases, and 9 bases lay in between. This CDR3 spans 15 amino acids.

This chain uses TRBV20-1 with TRBJ2-4, with a possible D match to TRBD2 (6 bases). CDR1 is DFQATT, CDR2 SNEGSKA, per germline (reference sequence). The CDR3 loop spans 17 amino acids. The V end was cut by 3 bases, the J end by 0 bases, with 18 bases between. The CDR3 here is CSARMTAGPVAKNIQYF. The CDR3 nucleotides read TGCAGTGCTAGGATGACCGCGGGACCTGTAGCCAAAAACATTCAGTACTTC.

This clonotype was seen ten or more times. This rearrangement joins TRBV6-2 or TRBV6-3 to TRBJ1-5; no clear D. V lost 4 bases and J 3 bases, leaving 13 bases between the germline ends. CDR3 length equals 15 residues. Germline CDR1 is MNHEY and CDR2 is SVGEGT. In DNA, the CDR3 is TGTGCCAGCAGTTTTGGCAGAACCAACAATCAGCCCCAGCATTTT. This codes for CASSFGRTNNQPQHF.

There are many counts of this clonotype. The V and J genes are TRBV7-2 and TRBJ1-5, with D uncertain. Germline CDR1 and CDR2: SGHTA and FQGNSA. The V end was cut by 5 bases, the J end by 3 bases, with 5 bases between. CDR3 length equals 12 residues. The CDR3 loop is CASSPPNQPQHF. The CDR3 bases are TGTGCCAGCAGCCCCCCCAATCAGCCCCAGCATTTT.

This clonotype appeared many times. The rearrangement uses TRBV11-2 and TRBJ2-1; D call uncertain. Germline loops: CDR1 SGHAT, CDR2 FQNNGV. The germline V and J ends were trimmed by 1 base and 10 bases, with 11 bases remaining between them. There are 13 residues in the CDR3. CDR3 region: CASSLGLGWEQFF. The DNA for the CDR3 is TGTGCCAGCAGCTTAGGCCTGGGGTGGGAGCAGTTCTTC. Full variable domain (outside the CDR3, taken from reference TRBV11-2 and TRBJ2-1): EAGVAQSPRYKIIEKRQSVAFWCNPISGHATLYWYQQILGQGPKLLIQFQNNGVVDDSQLPKDRFSAERLKGVDSTLKIQPAKLEDSAVYLCASSLGLGWEQFFGPGTRLTVL.

The chain employs TRBV2 and TRBJ1-1; D ambiguous. The CDR3 runs 11 residues. Trimming removed 7 bases at V and 8 bases at J, with 11 bases between. Germline CDR1 SNHLY, CDR2 FYNNEI. CDR3 loop: CASMGTQEAFF. The CDR3, as DNA: TGTGCCAGCATGGGTACTCAAGAAGCTTTCTTT. The whole variable domain, remainder taken from reference TRBV2 and TRBJ1-1, is EPEVTQTPSHQVTQMGQEVILRCVPISNHLYFYWYRQILGQKVEFLVSFYNNEISEKSEIFDDQFSVERPDGSNFTLKIRSTKLEDSAMYFCASMGTQEAFFGQGTRLTVV.

V and J are TRBV28 and TRBJ2-3, with D possibly called TRBD1 or TRBD2 (5 bases each). Germline CDR1 MDHEN, CDR2 SYDVKM. The CDR3 loop spans 17 amino acids. V shed 3 bases and J shed 0 bases, with 16 bases lying between them. The CDR3 spells CASSFSGTGASTDTQYF. Written as DNA, the CDR3 is TGTGCCAGCAGTTTTTCGGGGACCGGTGCTAGCACAGATACGCAGTATTTT.

The chain links TRBV12-3 or TRBV12-4 to TRBJ1-2; D remains ambiguous. The CDR3 has 14 residues. The V gene lost 5 bases and the J gene lost 0 bases, with 10 bases spanning the gap. The CDR3 DNA is TGTGCCAGCAGTCCTCGGTGGGCTAACTATGGCTACACCTTC. Translating gives CASSPRWANYGYTF.

The genes are TRBV30 and TRBJ2-1; 10 bases line up with TRBD2. This CDR3 is 15 amino acids long. V shed 2 bases and J 7 bases; nucleotides not matched to a gene: 8. Germline loops: CDR1 GTSNPN, CDR2 SVGIG (reference sequence). This chain's CDR3 is CAWSSGRVVANEQFF. Written as DNA, the CDR3 is TGTGCCTGGAGTAGCGGGAGGGTAGTCGCGAATGAGCAGTTCTTC. The complete variable domain, with remaining parts taken from reference TRBV30 and TRBJ2-1, reads SQTIHQWPATLVQPVGSPLSLECTVEGTSNPNLYWYRQAAGRGLQLLFYSVGIGQISSEVPQNLSASRPQDRQFILSSKKLLLSDSGFYLCAWSSGRVVANEQFFGPGTRLTVL.

The chain uses TRBV20-1 and TRBJ2-1; 13 nucleotides match TRBD2. CDR3 size: 16 residues. Germline V CDR1 and CDR2: DFQATT, SNEGSKA (reference sequence). V was pared by 6 bases and J by 0 bases, with 5 bases of the junction left unmatched. The CDR3 protein is CSAVGLAGDSYNEQFF. DNA of the CDR3: TGCAGTGCCGTCGGACTAGCGGGAGACTCCTACAATGAGCAGTTCTTC.

The V call is TRBV29-1, the J call TRBJ1-1; a possible D gene is TRBD1 (5 bases). With 4 bases removed from V and 3 bases from J, the gap between germline ends came to 15 bases. In germline, CDR1 is SQVTM, CDR2 ANQGSEA. CDR3 length: 14 amino acids. CDR3 residues: CSVARLAGDTEAFF. The CDR3 DNA is TGCAGCGTTGCTCGCCTGGCGGGGGACACTGAAGCTTTCTTT.